This TCR beta chain was captured by sequencing in a study of T-cell reconstitution after alpha-beta-depleted transplantation in children. Study findings and constraints: At one year after transplant, newly produced T cells mostly accounted for T-cell counts and diversity. Recipient T cells and thymic progenitors that survived were the source of the high TCRbeta diversity seen at day 60 in some patients. About two months after transplant, alpha-beta T cells reportedly came from several hundred expanded graft clones.

This clonotype was seen more than once but under ten times. As yet, its antigen is unknown. V lost 6 bases to trimming and J lost 7 bases; unmatched junction nucleotides: 9. Germline CDR1 and CDR2: DFQATT and SNEGSKA (reference sequence). The CDR3 is made up of 14 amino acids. Researchers prepared the TCRbeta library using unique molecular identifiers, the study reports. One entry per CDR3 protein, called by TCRdb with MiXCR from the PCR reads. The sample includes about 980,000 distinct CDR3 sequences, about 31% of them seen just once. The receptor was derived from a boy under two years old who had a stem cell transplant for SCID, so the T cells may come from the graft donor. The V call is TRBV20-1, the J call TRBJ2-7; 13 nucleotides match TRBD2. This specimen consisted of PBMCs, mostly from graft donor cells, obtained 360 days after TCRalphabeta/CD19-depleted stem cell transplant. CDR3 protein: CSAAGTSGEREQYF. For the CDR3, the DNA is TGCAGTGCCGCCGGGACTAGCGGGGAAAGGGAGCAGTACTTC.